This passage covers 25 T cell receptor beta chains from one sample sequenced in a study of shared clonotypes between healthy human individuals. Assay used: immunoSEQ multiplex PCR; TCRdb lists only in-frame clones, some missing. The sample has 650,000 to 800,000 clones, 72% seen once. Sequences were obtained from memory CD4+ T cells sorted from blood. Documented subset: CD45RA-negative fraction. The receptors here all came from a woman under 40 in good health.

The chain couples TRBV7-8 to TRBJ2-7; 8 positions match TRBD1. Trimming removed 1 base from V and 1 base from J; junction bases left unmatched: 3. CDR3 length equals 15 residues. Looked up from germline, CDR1 is SGHVS and CDR2 is FQNEAQ. The CDR3 is CASSLGRGRSYEQYF. The CDR3 region has the DNA TGTGCCAGCAGCTTAGGCAGGGGGCGGTCCTACGAGCAGTACTTC.

Notes on this clone: This sequence is one base from a far larger clone and is likely a read error. The chain combines TRBV28 with TRBJ2-3; 7 nucleotides align to TRBD2. Germline CDR1 and CDR2: MDHEN and SYDVKM. The CDR3 is made up of 16 amino acids. The junction had 14 bases not matched to a gene; V was cut back by 6 bases and J by 5 bases. The CDR3 sequence is CASSPGQAGARDTQYF. The CDR3 bases are TGTGCCAGCAGCCCAGGGCAGGCGGGAGCGAGAGATACGCAGTATTTT.

The chain joins TRBV2 to TRBJ2-7; TRBD2 matches at 8 bases. Trimming took 4 bases from V and 0 from J; bases not matched to a gene: 17. Per germline, CDR1 SNHLY and CDR2 FYNNEI. The CDR3 length is 19 residues. The CDR3 region has the DNA TGTGCCAGCAGTGGCATACCGGGACTAGTAACTAGAAGCTCCTACGAGCAGTACTTC. Its translation: CASSGIPGLVTRSSYEQYF.

V gene TRBV18 combines with J gene TRBJ2-6, with no clear D. The CDR3 runs to 16 residues. Germline V gene lookup returns CDR1 KGHSH and CDR2 LQKENI. Trimming shortened V by 2 bases and J by 0 bases, and 8 bases separated the two germline ends. CDR3 loop: CASSPVESSGANVLTF. For the CDR3, the DNA is TGTGCCAGCTCACCAGTGGAGAGCTCTGGGGCCAACGTCCTGACTTTC.

The chain links TRBV2 to TRBJ2-1; 7 bases agree with TRBD1. The CDR3 is made up of 18 amino acids. Germline V gene sequence: CDR1 SNHLY, CDR2 FYNNEI. V lost 4 bases, J lost 0 bases, and 12 bases stayed unmatched. The CDR3 loop is CASSVPPGQSNSYNEQFF. The CDR3 coding sequence is TGTGCCAGCAGTGTCCCCCCGGGACAGAGTAACTCCTACAATGAGCAGTTCTTC.

V is TRBV6-6 and J is TRBJ1-1, with D maybe TRBD1 (6 bases). There are 15 residues in the CDR3. V gave up 5 bases and J gave up 0 bases, with 13 bases separating them. Germline CDR1 and CDR2: MNHNY and SVGAGI (reference sequence). CDR3 region: CASSSHGGMNTEAFF. The CDR3, as DNA: TGTGCCAGCAGTAGCCACGGGGGCATGAACACTGAAGCTTTCTTT.

J is TRBJ2-3 and V is TRBV27; D is unresolved. This CDR3 spans 16 amino acids. Trimming pared 8 bases from V and 2 bases from J, leaving 20 bases between. Germline loops: CDR1 MNHEY, CDR2 SMNVEV (reference sequence). CDR3 sequence (DNA): TGTGCCAGCGCTCCCCAGGCCCTTCTTTTCACAGATACGCAGTATTTT. Amino acids: CASAPQALLFTDTQYF.

CDR3 sequence reads: CASISGRLNTEAFF. Here the CDR3 DNA reads TGTGCCAGCATCTCGGGGAGATTGAACACTGAAGCTTTCTTT. The V and J genes are TRBV11-2 and TRBJ1-1; D unresolved. CDR1 and CDR2 from the germline V gene are SGHAT and FQNNGV. The V end was cut by 7 bases, the J end by 0 bases, with 12 bases between. The CDR3 totals 14 residues.

This clone was observed a few times. V and J are TRBV28 and TRBJ2-5; TRBD2 aligns across 11 bases. The CDR3 consists of 13 residues. V lost 6 bases to trimming and J lost 5 bases; unmatched junction nucleotides: 2. CDR1 and CDR2 (germline): MDHEN, SYDVKM. The CDR3 coding sequence is TGTGCCAGCAGGGTAGCGGGAGGGGAGACCCAGTACTTC. This sequence encodes CASRVAGGETQYF.

The rearrangement links TRBV28 to TRBJ2-6; 8 nucleotides align to TRBD1. The CDR3 is 17 residues long. Germline CDR1 is MDHEN and CDR2 is SYDVKM. V lost 3 bases to trimming and J lost 2 bases; unmatched junction nucleotides: 6. This CDR3 reads CASSLAGGLTGANVLTF. CDR3 DNA sequence: TGTGCCAGCAGTTTGGCAGGGGGCTTAACTGGGGCCAACGTCCTGACTTTC.

This rearrangement joins TRBV7-6 to TRBJ2-1; 8 bases are shared with TRBD2. The V segment lost 4 bases and the J segment 8 bases; nucleotides outside the gene matches: 7. The germline V gene encodes CDR1 SGHVS and CDR2 FNYEAQ. CDR3 size: 14 residues. The DNA for the CDR3 is TGTGCCAGCAGCTCGAGGACTAGCAGGCATGAGCAGTTCTTC. Residues: CASSSRTSRHEQFF.

The chain joins TRBV25-1 to TRBJ2-1; no clear D. The V gene lost 3 bases and the J gene lost 3 bases, with 6 bases spanning the gap. This CDR3 region has 13 residues. From germline, CDR1 is MGHDK and CDR2 SYGVNS. CDR3 region: CASSDTFYNEQFF. The CDR3 nucleotides are TGTGCCAGCAGTGACACCTTCTACAATGAGCAGTTCTTC. Together with reference TRBV25-1 and TRBJ2-1, the CDR3 gives the full variable domain: EADIYQTPRYLVIGTGKKITLECSQTMGHDKMYWYQQDPGMELHLIHYSYGVNSTEKGDLSSESTVSRIRTEHFPLTLESARPSHTSQYLCASSDTFYNEQFFGPGTRLTVL.

The V gene is TRBV28, the J gene TRBJ1-5, with 7 bases matching TRBD1. Germline V gene data show CDR1 as MDHEN and CDR2 as SYDVKM. Trimming at V came to 6 bases and at J to 0 bases, leaving 2 bases not matched to a gene. CDR3 size: 14 residues. CDR3 sequence (DNA): TGTGCCAGCAGAACAGGGGCTAGCAATCAGCCCCAGCATTTT. Translation: CASRTGASNQPQHF.

The genes are TRBV7-9 and TRBJ2-5; a weak D match, TRBD1 (6 bases). The CDR3 sequence is 15 residues long. V shed 5 bases and J shed 5 bases, with 18 bases lying between them. Germline-derived CDR1 and CDR2 are SEHNR and FQNEAQ (reference sequence). The CDR3 loop is CASSQGQQMWETQYF. The DNA of the CDR3 is TGTGCCAGCAGCCAGGGACAACAGATGTGGGAGACCCAGTACTTC.

The chain uses TRBV7-2 and TRBJ2-7, with D possibly TRBD1 on 6 matching bases. V was cut by 4 bases and J by 0 bases, with 10 bases left in between. Germline-derived CDR1 and CDR2 are SGHTA and FQGNSA. The length of the CDR3 is 14 residues. The DNA for the CDR3 is TGTGCCAGCAGCTCTAACAGGGCCTCCTACGAGCAGTACTTC. Amino acid sequence: CASSSNRASYEQYF.

Comment on this clone: The same CDR3 is also encoded by other DNA sequences in this sample. CDR3 nucleotide sequence: TGCGCCAGCAGCTTGGCGTCGGGCTCCTACAATGAGCAGTTCTTC. Translated: CASSLASGSYNEQFF. The chain has TRBV5-1 and TRBJ2-1; D ambiguous. The V and J ends lost 0 bases and 0 bases respectively, with 7 bases between them. This CDR3 region has 15 residues. CDR1 is SGHRS, CDR2 YFSETQ, per germline.

CDR3: CASSLVAGVEQYF. The CDR3 DNA sequence: TGTGCCAGCAGCTTAGTTGCTGGGGTCGAGCAGTACTTC. The chain uses TRBV11-3 and TRBJ2-7, with D hard to call. The length of the CDR3 is 13 residues. Trimming cost V 1 base and J 6 bases, with 10 bases left between them. CDR1 is SGHNT, CDR2 YENEEA, per germline.

The chain combines TRBV4-2 with TRBJ2-1, with D unresolved. The CDR3 sequence is 16 residues long. With 4 bases removed from V and 3 bases from J, the gap between germline ends came to 16 bases. CDR1 and CDR2 (germline): LGHNA, YNFKEQ. This chain's CDR3 is CASSPGERRFYNEQFF. In DNA, the CDR3 is TGTGCCAGCAGCCCAGGTGAGCGACGGTTCTACAATGAGCAGTTCTTC.

The rearrangement uses TRBV4-1 and TRBJ2-1; 12 bases agree with TRBD2. With V trimmed by 2 bases and J by 4 bases, 3 bases remained unmatched. The CDR3 is 16 residues long. Germline V gene data show CDR1 as MGHRA and CDR2 as YSYEKL. The CDR3 DNA reads as TGCGCCAGCAGCCAACCTAGCGGGAGGGGATACAATGAGCAGTTCTTC. Translated, it gives CASSQPSGRGYNEQFF.

This chain uses TRBV2 with TRBJ2-5; D ambiguous. CDR3 length equals 14 residues. Germline lookup yields CDR1 SNHLY and CDR2 FYNNEI. Trimming took off 4 bases at V and 0 bases at J, with 9 bases between the two ends. CDR3 DNA: TGTGCCAGCAGTGCCGTGACAAACCAAGAGACCCAGTACTTC. Residues: CASSAVTNQETQYF. Looking up the rest from reference TRBV2 and TRBJ2-5 gives the full variable domain: EPEVTQTPSHQVTQMGQEVILRCVPISNHLYFYWYRQILGQKVEFLVSFYNNEISEKSEIFDDQFSVERPDGSNFTLKIRSTKLEDSAMYFCASSAVTNQETQYFGPGTRLLVL.

The rearrangement joins TRBV9 to TRBJ2-7, with TRBD1 matching over 9 bases. Germline trimming cut 3 bases from V and 5 bases from J; bases unmatched to any gene: 9. This CDR3 comprises 15 residues. Germline loops: CDR1 SGDLS, CDR2 YYNGEE. The CDR3 here is CASSGAGTGINEQYF. DNA for the CDR3: TGTGCCAGCAGCGGGGCCGGGACAGGGATAAACGAGCAGTACTTC.

This clone has just a few counts. This chain links TRBV19 with TRBJ2-7; TRBD1 agrees at 9 bases. The CDR3 contains 16 residues. Germline V gene lookup returns CDR1 LNHDA and CDR2 SQIVND (reference sequence). V lost 0 bases to trimming and J lost 0 bases; unmatched junction nucleotides: 3. The CDR3: CASSIDRDRASYEQYF. The CDR3 DNA reads as TGTGCCAGTAGTATAGATCGGGACAGGGCCTCCTACGAGCAGTACTTC.

The chain recombines TRBV2 with TRBJ1-5; possibly TRBD1 for D (5 bases). This CDR3 contains 15 residues. CDR1 SNHLY and CDR2 FYNNEI come from the germline V gene. With 7 bases removed from V and 4 bases from J, the gap between germline ends came to 17 bases. The CDR3 loop is CASKSQLGTNQPQHF. The DNA for the CDR3 is TGTGCCAGCAAGAGCCAGTTGGGGACGAATCAGCCCCAGCATTTT. Combining the CDR3 with reference TRBV2 and TRBJ1-5 gives the whole variable domain EPEVTQTPSHQVTQMGQEVILRCVPISNHLYFYWYRQILGQKVEFLVSFYNNEISEKSEIFDDQFSVERPDGSNFTLKIRSTKLEDSAMYFCASKSQLGTNQPQHFGDGTRLSIL.

The J gene is TRBJ2-1, the V gene TRBV2; tentative D call: TRBD1 (6 bases). With 8 bases removed from V and 6 bases from J, the gap between germline ends came to 11 bases. The CDR3 contains 12 residues. Germline V gives CDR1 SNHLY, CDR2 FYNNEI. This CDR3 reads CASCTGSNEQFF. The CDR3 DNA reads TGTGCCAGCTGTACAGGGTCCAATGAGCAGTTCTTC.

The gene calls are TRBV7-8 and TRBJ1-3; D is ambiguous. The CDR3 is 16 residues long. From germline, CDR1 is SGHVS and CDR2 FQNEAQ. Trimming took 5 bases from V and 0 from J, leaving 14 bases between them. The CDR3 region has the DNA TGTGCCAGCAGCCCGCGGTCGGCCGTCTCTGGAAACACCATATATTTT. This sequence encodes CASSPRSAVSGNTIYF.